A selection of T cell receptor beta chains follows, all from one sample in a study of T cells in Graves' hyperthyroidism and ophthalmopathy. TCRdb re-analysed the multiplex PCR reads in MiXCR, keeping a single row per CDR3 protein. The sample yields 95,000 to 110,000 distinct CDR3 sequences, roughly 15% seen once. Sequenced: blood. Every receptor here comes from a woman in her forties or fifties with Graves' hyperthyroidism. Each CDR3 is given with its conserved first and last residue. The order of the fields is J gene, D gene, clone size, CDR3 length, V gene, CDR3 DNA, CDR3 protein. The D gene is left open where the match is weak. Not all rows give a size; the values are once, few, many and, for expanded clones, a class.

>TRBJ2-3|.|many|10|TRBV27
TGTGCCAGTCGCACAGATACGCAGTATTTT
CASRTDTQYF
>TRBJ2-5|TRBD1|many|16|TRBV7-8
TGTGCCAGCAGCTATACGACAGGGACACTTCAAGAGACCCAGTACTTC
CASSYTTGTLQETQYF
>TRBJ2-1|TRBD2|many|12|TRBV20-1
TGCAGTGCTGGACTAGGGAACAATGAGCAGTTCTTC
CSAGLGNNEQFF
>TRBJ2-2|TRBD2|many|15|TRBV4-1
TGCGCCAGCAGCCGAGCGGGAGACAACACCGGGGAGCTGTTTTTT
CASSRAGDNTGELFF
>TRBJ2-3|TRBD2|many|17|TRBV7-8
TGTGCCAGCAGCATTTATGGGAGGGCCACTGGCACAGATACGCAGTATTTT
CASSIYGRATGTDTQYF
>TRBJ2-3|TRBD2|many|16|TRBV7-2
TGTGCCAGCAGCTTACTCGGCGGGAGTTCGGCAGATACGCAGTATTTT
CASSLLGGSSADTQYF
>TRBJ2-5|TRBD2|many|15|TRBV6-2/TRBV6-3
TGTGCCAGCAGTTACCTAGCGGGCTTCGGCGAGACCCAGTACTTC
CASSYLAGFGETQYF
>TRBJ2-1|.|many|14|TRBV11-2
TGTGCCAGCAGCTTAGTTCGGACTTGGCGTGAGCAGTTCTTC
CASSLVRTWREQFF
>TRBJ1-4|TRBD1|many|16|TRBV7-8
TGTGCCAGCAGCCCTGCAGGGGGTTTCACTAATGAAAAACTGTTTTTT
CASSPAGGFTNEKLFF
>TRBJ1-6|.|many|13|TRBV6-1
TGTGCCAGCACCGTGACCTCCTCTTCACCCCTCCACTTT
CASTVTSSSPLHF
>TRBJ2-5|.|many|11|TRBV11-2
TGTGCCAGCAGCTCTGGGGACCTCCAGTACTTC
CASSSGDLQYF
>TRBJ2-2|.|many|12|TRBV20-1
TGCAGTGTCCAAAAAGTCCCCGGGGAGCTGTTTTTT
CSVQKVPGELFF
>TRBJ1-5|.|many|14|TRBV5-8
TGTGCCAGCAGCTCTGGGGGCGGGTATCAGCCCCAGCATTTT
CASSSGGGYQPQHF
>TRBJ1-3|.|many|17|TRBV5-1
TGCGCCAGCAGCTTCCGTGGCACATCGAGCTCTGGAAACACCATATATTTT
CASSFRGTSSSGNTIYF
>TRBJ2-7|TRBD1|.|14|TRBV7-9
TGTGGCAGCAGTCCTCCGGGACAGGGTGGCGAGCAGTACTTC
CGSSPPGQGGEQYF
>TRBJ2-1|.|many|15|TRBV7-3
TGTGCCAGCAGCTTAACCCCAGGGACCTACAATGAGCAGTTCTTC
CASSLTPGTYNEQFF
>TRBJ2-5|.|many|15|TRBV5-4
TGTGCCAGCAGCCACCGGGGGGCGTACCAAGAGACCCAGTACTTC
CASSHRGAYQETQYF
>TRBJ1-1|.|many|13|TRBV12-3/TRBV12-4
TGTGCCAGCAGTTTAGGGACGGTCACTGAAGCTTTCTTT
CASSLGTVTEAFF
>TRBJ2-1|.|many|11|TRBV28
TGTGCCAGCAGTTCCCGACGGGAGCAGTTCTTC
CASSSRREQFF
>TRBJ1-5|.|many|16|TRBV19
TGTGCCAGTAACTCGTACTCCGGGGCAAGCAATCAGCCCCAGCATTTT
CASNSYSGASNQPQHF
>TRBJ2-2|.|many|16|TRBV12-3/TRBV12-4
TGTGCCAGCAGTCCGACATCGCCCCCCCCTCCCGGGGAGCTGTTTTTT
CASSPTSPPPPGELFF
>TRBJ2-5|.|many|15|TRBV13
TGTGCCAGCAGCACCCGGGGGACGGACCAAGAGACCCAGTACTTC
CASSTRGTDQETQYF
>TRBJ2-3|.|many|15|TRBV9
TGTGCCAGCAGCGTAGGACAGCCACGGGCAGATACGCAGTATTTT
CASSVGQPRADTQYF
>TRBJ2-2|.|many|14|TRBV7-3
TGTGCCAGCAGCAAAACCAGCGGGACCGGGGAGCTGTTTTTT
CASSKTSGTGELFF
>TRBJ1-5|TRBD1|many|17|TRBV20-1
TGCAGTGCGGGAAGGGACAGGGAAACGAATAGCAATCAGCCCCAGCATTTT
CSAGRDRETNSNQPQHF
>TRBJ2-1|TRBD2|many|17|TRBV18
TGTGCCAGCTCACCCGAGACTAGCGGGAGTTCCTACAATGAGCAGTTCTTC
CASSPETSGSSYNEQFF
>TRBJ2-4|.|many|14|TRBV2
TGTGCCAGCAGTTACTCGGGGTCCAAAAACATTCAGTACTTC
CASSYSGSKNIQYF
>TRBJ2-5|.|many|15|TRBV28
TGTGCCAGCAGTATTCTTTCGGAGTCTAGTAAGACCCAGTACTTC
CASSILSESSKTQYF
>TRBJ2-5|TRBD1|many|15|TRBV10-3
TGTGCCATCAGTGAAGGGACAGACGCAAAAGAGACCCAGTACTTC
CAISEGTDAKETQYF
>TRBJ1-6|.|many|12|TRBV28
TGTGCCAGCACCGTCAGAGATTCACCCCTCCACTTT
CASTVRDSPLHF
>TRBJ2-1|.|many|14|TRBV24-1
TGTGCCACCAGTGAGACGGGGACAAGGAATGAGCAGTTCTTC
CATSETGTRNEQFF